This T cell receptor beta chain was sequenced for a study of T cell clones after liver transplantation. Study-level information: In this trial, immunosuppression withdrawal was attempted within 2 years of liver transplant.

Clones were read by immunoSEQ multiplex PCR, and TCRdb kept only the in-frame ones, dropping some. The sample lists tens of thousands of clones, 86% occurring once. Germline CDR1 reads SEHNR; CDR2 reads FQNEAQ (reference sequence). V gave up 4 bases and J gave up 3 bases; unmatched junction bases: 9. The CDR3 length is 15 residues. This TCR was sampled from a human patient who received a liver transplant. The T cells may partly be graft donor cells. This chain links TRBV7-9 with TRBJ2-7; 7 bases line up with TRBD2. The sample here was CD8+ T cells from blood, taken 12 months after liver transplant. CDR3 in DNA: TGTGCCAGCAGCTCCACCATGGGAGGGAGCTACGAGCAGTACTTC. Its protein is CASSSTMGGSYEQYF.